This T cell receptor (beta chain) was recorded in a study of regulatory T cells in long-lasting Graves disease. This CDR3 comprises 13 residues. Germline assignment: CDR1 MNHEY and CDR2 SMNVEV (reference sequence). Trimming took 6 bases from V and 1 from J, leaving 9 bases between them. The time point is: newly diagnosed GD, antithyroid drugs for less than 3 months. Following extraction of RNA from PBMCs, that RNA was used to make the TCR library. Building the TCR beta libraries relied on iRepertoire HTBI primers, and CDR3 regions underwent Arm-PCR. A single record per CDR3 protein comes from TCRdb applying MiXCR to the multiplex PCR reads. Found here are some 250,000 distinct CDR3 sequences, 15% to 20% of them singletons; the top ten hold 11% to 15%. This clonotype was counted between two and nine times. A further study also used this sample, focusing on T cells in Graves' hyperthyroidism and ophthalmopathy. That source notes: RT-PCR in the first round (using the HTBI primer set) targeted the TCR CDR3. Blood held most thyroid clonotypes expanded above 0.001 frequency.

The V and J genes are TRBV27 and TRBJ1-1; no definite D call. The sequence was collected from a woman aged 25-40 years with Graves disease. The material sequenced was peripheral blood mononuclear cells (PBMCs), taken at new diagnosis, from a patient treated with antithyroid drugs. This CDR3 reads CASREGWNTEAFF. In nucleotides, the CDR3 is TGTGCCAGCAGGGAGGGTTGGAACACTGAAGCTTTCTTT.